The rows below give T cell receptor delta chains drawn from one sample of a study of gamma-delta chains in newborns, infants, children. TCRdb made new clone calls on the reads using CATT. The data show a few thousand delta-chain clones, approximately 1.9% seen once. Sample: blood. These receptors were collected from a child who was a newborn, infant or young child, either healthy, febrile or measles-vaccinated (not recorded which). The CDR3 runs from the conserved cysteine through the conserved F or W. The D gene is left open where the match is weak. Rows give clone size only sometimes, using once, few, many, or a class for an expanded clone.

>TRDD3|17|NA|TRDV1|TRDJ1
CALGERGIRGNTDKLIF
TGTGCTCTCGGGGAACGGGGGATACGCGGGAACACCGATAAACTCATCTTT
>TRDD3|18|NA|TRDV2|TRDJ1
CACDPVLGDTRGSDKLIF
TGTGCCTGTGACCCCGTACTGGGGGATACGCGGGGCTCCGATAAACTCATCTTT
>NA|20|few|TRDV2|TRDJ3
CACDTVGVVRSSWDTRQMFF
TGTGCCTGTGACACGGTGGGGGTCGTCCGTAGCTCCTGGGACACCCGACAGATGTTTTTC
>NA|17|few|TRDV3|TRDJ1
CAFVRRGTYDCTDKLIF
TGTGCCTTTGTGCGCCGGGGGACCTACGATTGCACCGATAAACTCATCTTT
>TRDD3|14|NA|TRDV2|TRDJ1
CACDTVLGDDKLIF
TGTGCCTGTGACACCGTACTGGGGGACGATAAACTCATCTTT
>TRDD3|19|NA|TRDV2|TRDJ3
CACDTGWGGSSWDTRQMFF
TGTGCCTGTGACACCGGCTGGGGGGGAAGCTCCTGGGACACCCGACAGATGTTTTTC
>NA|18|NA|TRAV29/DV5|TRDJ1
CSVLLCSKRALPVDKLIF
NA
>TRDD3|23|medium-sized|TRDV1|TRDJ3
CALGELELKNWGIRSWDTRQMFF
TGTGCTCTTGGGGAACTAGAACTTAAGAACTGGGGGATACGCTCCTGGGACACCCGACAGATGTTTTTC
>NA|17|few|TRDV2|TRDJ3
CACDTTGSTWDTRQMFF
TGTGCCTGTGACACAACTGGGAGTACCTGGGACACCCGACAGATGTTTTTC
>NA|19|NA|TRDV3|TRDJ1
CAQRPSTLLLGSYTDKLIF
TGTGCCCAACGGCCTTCCACTCTTTTACTGGGGTCCTACACCGATAAACTCATCTTT
>TRDD3|18|large|TRDV2|TRDJ3
CACDTTGGYAWGTRQMFF
TGTGCCTGTGACACTACTGGGGGATACGCGTGGGGCACCCGACAGATGTTTTTC
>TRDD3|18|few|TRDV2|TRDJ2
CACDILGDTTTLTAQLFF
TGTGCCTGTGACATACTGGGGGATACGACAACTTTGACAGCACAACTCTTCTTT
>TRDD3|19|NA|TRDV2|TRDJ3
CACDNTGGHSSWDTRQMFF
TGTGCCTGTGACAATACTGGGGGCCACAGCTCCTGGGACACCCGACAGATGTTTTTC
>TRDD3|18|few|TRDV2|TRDJ2
CACDTVLGDPALTAQLFF
TGTGCCTGTGACACTGTACTGGGGGATCCGGCTTTGACAGCACAACTCTTCTTT
>NA|11|NA|TRDV1|TRDJ1
CALGEVGVLIF
TGTGCTCTTGGGGAAGTGGGGGTACTCATCTTT
>TRDD3|16|few|TRDV1|TRDJ1
CALGVLLWGTLDKLIF
TGTGCTCTTGGGGTCCTACTCTGGGGGACCCTCGATAAACTCATCTTT
>TRDD3|21|NA|TRAV29/DV5|TRDJ2
CAASEGVKLGVPTDLTAQLFF
TGTGCAGCAAGCGAAGGAGTAAAACTGGGGGTTCCGACAGATTTGACAGCACAACTCTTCTTT
>TRDD3|22|large|TRDV2|TRDJ3
CACDPLKWGGGPQSWDTRQMFF
TGTGCCTGTGACCCACTTAAGTGGGGTGGGGGACCCCAGTCCTGGGACACCCGACAGATGTTTTTC
>TRDD3|15|large|TRDV2|TRDJ1
CACDTLGGSGDKLIF
TGTGCCTGTGACACGCTGGGGGGCAGCGGAGATAAACTCATCTTT
>NA|15|NA|TRDV2|TRDJ2
CACDAVLALTAQLFF
TGTGCCTGTGACGCCGTACTGGCTTTGACAGCACAACTCTTCTTT
>NA|18|NA|TRDV2|TRDJ3
CACDTAGPNSWDTRQMFF
TGTGCCTGTGACACCGCTGGGCCAAACTCCTGGGACACCCGACAGATGTTTTTC
>TRDD3|19|NA|TRDV2|TRDJ3
CACDKVLGDRSWDTRQMFF
TGTGCCTGTGACAAAGTACTGGGGGACCGCTCCTGGGACACCCGACAGATGTTTTTC
>TRDD3|14|few|TRDV2|TRDJ2
CACDTGGKTAQLFF
TGTGCCTGTGACACTGGGGGAAAGACAGCACAACTCTTCTTT
>TRDD3|18|large|TRDV2|TRDJ3
CACDTVLGDTWDTRQMFF
TGTGCCTGTGACACCGTACTGGGGGATACCTGGGACACCCGACAGATGTTTTTC
>NA|17|few|TRDV2|TRDJ3
CACDAIRVHLDTRQMFF
TGTGCCTGTGACGCGATACGGGTCCACCTGGACACCCGACAGATGTTTTTC
>TRDD3|19|few|TRDV2|TRDJ3
CACDNLRDTQTWDTRQMFF
TGTGCCTGTGACAACCTACGGGATACGCAGACCTGGGACACCCGACAGATGTTTTTC
>NA|19|few|TRDV1|TRDJ2
CALGELSSFAEGLTAQLFF
TGTGCTCTTGGGGAACTTAGCTCCTTCGCGGAGGGATTGACAGCACAACTCTTCTTT
>TRDD3|16|medium-sized|TRDV2|TRDJ2
CACDQLGDPLTAQLFF
TGTGCCTGTGATCAACTGGGGGATCCTTTGACAGCACAACTCTTCTTT
>TRDD3|19|few|TRDV2|TRDJ3
CACDPTTGGYSWDTRRMFF
TGTGCCTGTGACCCTACTACTGGGGGATACTCCTGGGACACCCGACGGATGTTTTTC
>TRDD3|19|few|TRDV1|TRDJ2
CALGEPYAGGSALTAQLFF
TGTGCTCTTGGGGAACCTTATGCGGGGGGATCCGCTTTGACAGCACAACTCTTCTTT
>NA|18|NA|TRDV2|TRDJ3
CACDTVGDLSWDTRQMFF
TGTGCCTGTGACACCGTCGGGGACCTCTCCTGGGACACCCGACAGATGTTTTTC
>TRDD3|18|few|TRDV2|TRDJ3
CACDQLGESSWDTRQMFF
TGTGCCTGTGACCAACTGGGGGAGAGCTCCTGGGACACCCGGCAGATGTTTTTC
>TRDD3|17|few|TRDV1|TRDJ1
CALGELPTGGYTDKLIF
TGTGCTCTTGGGGAACTTCCTACTGGGGGATACACCGATAAACTCATCTTT
>TRDD3|17|NA|TRDV2|TRDJ2
CACDRLGDTALTAQLFF
TGTGCCTGTGACAGACTGGGGGATACGGCTTTGACAGCACAACTCTTCTTT
>TRDD3|15|NA|TRDV2|TRDJ2
CACDTLGDLTAQLFF
TGTGCCTGTGACACTCTGGGGGATTTGACAGCACAACTCTTCTTT
>NA|18|NA|TRDV2|TRDJ3
CACDTVLGGSWDTRQMFF
TGTGCCTGTGACACCGTACTGGGAGGCTCCTGGGACACCCGACAGATGTTTTTC
>TRDD3|21|medium-sized|TRDV1|TRDJ1
CALGELLYWGINKLDTDKLIF
TGTGCTCTTGGGGAACTTCTGTACTGGGGGATAAACAAATTGGACACCGATAAACTCATCTTT
>TRDD3|15|few|TRDV2|TRDJ2
CACDTLGDTAAQLFF
TGTGCCTGTGACACCTTGGGGGATACGGCAGCACAACTCTTCTTT
>TRDD3|14|medium-sized|TRDV3|TRDJ1
CAFRFWGIPDKLIF
TGTGCCTTTAGGTTCTGGGGGATACCCGATAAACTCATCTTT
>TRDD3|20|few|TRDV2|TRDJ3
CACDTLGAPTGSWDTRQMFF
TGTGCCTGTGACACGCTGGGGGCCCCTACCGGCTCCTGGGACACCCGACAGATGTTTTTC
>TRDD3|18|NA|TRDV2|TRDJ3
CACDHWGRSSWDTRQMFF
TGTGCCTGTGACCACTGGGGGAGAAGCTCCTGGGACACCCGACAGATGTTTTTC
>TRDD3|18|NA|TRDV2|TRDJ3
CACDTGGYDSWDTRQMFF
TGTGCCTGTGACACCGGGGGATACGACTCCTGGGACACCCGACAGATGTTTTTC
>TRDD3|16|NA|TRDV2|TRDJ1
CACDILGDAYTDKLIF
TGTGCCTGTGACATACTGGGGGATGCGTACACCGATAAACTCATCTTT
>TRDD3|18|large|TRDV2|TRDJ3
CACDTGWGSSWDTRQMFF
TGTGCCTGTGACACGGGCTGGGGGAGCTCCTGGGACACCCGACAGATGTTTTTC
>TRDD3|19|few|TRDV1|TRDJ2
CALGEDFLLGDTRTAQLFF
TGTGCTCTTGGGGAAGACTTCCTACTGGGGGATACGCGTACCGCACAACTCTTCTTT
>TRDD3|16|few|TRDV2|TRDJ2
CACDTLGDNLTAQLFF
TGTGCCTGTGACACTCTGGGGGATAATTTGACAGCACAACTCTTCTTT
>NA|17|few|TRDV1|TRDJ1
CALGGLPTTSVGSPLIF
TGTGCTCTTGGGGGGCTCCCTACGACTTCTGTGGGGTCCCCTCTCATCTTT